The next 11 T cell receptor beta chains were all read from a single sample in a study of T cell repertoires in ileal Crohn's disease. The time point: inflamed ileum from the surgical specimen. Measured with immunoSEQ multiplex PCR; TCRdb has only the in-frame clones, and not every one. The sample lists approximately 15,000 clones; 70% to 80% were seen once. The sample was ileal tissue. The receptor set was obtained from an adult with Crohn's disease.

A note on this clone: This CDR3 is also generated by other DNA sequences in the sample. The chain carries TRBV7-2 and TRBJ2-2; no clear D. V was trimmed by 8 bases and J by 3 bases, leaving 4 bases between them. Germline values: CDR1 SGHTA, CDR2 FQGNSA. This CDR3 has 11 amino acids. For the CDR3, the DNA is TGTGCCAGCTCGTACACCGGGGAGCTGTTTTTT. Protein: CASSYTGELFF. The variable domain in full, with the rest retrieved from reference TRBV7-2 and TRBJ2-2, is GAGVSQSPSNKVTEKGKDVELRCDPISGHTALYWYRQSLGQGLEFLIYFQGNSAPDKSGLPSDRFSAERTGGSVSTLTIQRTQQEDSAVYLCASSYTGELFFGEGSRLTVL.

The J gene is TRBJ2-1, the V gene TRBV11-2; a possible D gene is TRBD2 (5 bases). The CDR3 has 14 residues. Germline V lookup: CDR1 SGHAT, CDR2 FQNNGV. The V end was cut by 5 bases, the J end by 4 bases, with 12 bases between. CDR3 residues: CASSGRLDYNEQFF. CDR3 DNA sequence: TGTGCCAGCAGCGGGAGACTGGATTACAATGAGCAGTTCTTC.

The rearrangement links TRBV4-2 to TRBJ2-1, with TRBD2 matching over 9 bases. Trimming removed 0 bases from V and 9 bases from J; junction bases left unmatched: 12. The CDR3 runs to 17 residues. Germline-derived CDR1 and CDR2 are LGHNA and YNFKEQ. The DNA of the CDR3 is TGTGCCAGCAGCCAAGAGAACGCGGGGGGGGCTTTCGTTGAGCAGTTCTTC. The encoded protein is CASSQENAGGAFVEQFF.

The chain is built from TRBV7-9 and TRBJ2-1; unclear D gene. There are 11 residues in the CDR3. V lost 5 bases and J 8 bases, leaving 7 bases between the germline ends. CDR1 and CDR2 (germline): SEHNR, FQNEAQ (reference sequence). DNA for the CDR3: TGTGCCAGCAGCCCTTCCCATGAGCAGTTCTTC. Translated: CASSPSHEQFF.

The rearrangement joins TRBV11-2 to TRBJ2-2, with D possibly TRBD2 on 6 matching bases. Deletions cut 4 bases from V and 7 bases from J, with 7 bases between. Germline V gives CDR1 SGHAT, CDR2 FQNNGV. CDR3 length equals 12 residues. CDR3 DNA: TGTGCCAGCAGCTACGGGGGCGGGGAGCTGTTTTTT. Protein: CASSYGGGELFF.

V and J are TRBV6-1 and TRBJ1-2; tentatively, D is TRBD1 (5 bases). The CDR3 is 15 amino acids. V was cut by 10 bases and J by 2 bases, with 20 bases left in between. Per germline, CDR1 MNHNS and CDR2 SASEGT. CDR3 amino acids: CANKGDRGFNYGYTF. The DNA for the CDR3 is TGTGCCAACAAGGGAGACCGGGGGTTCAACTATGGCTACACCTTC.

This chain joins TRBV28 and TRBJ2-3; D gene uncertain. Germline assignment: CDR1 MDHEN and CDR2 SYDVKM. This CDR3 has 11 amino acids. The V end lost 3 bases, the J end lost 6 bases, and 4 bases lay between the germline ends. This CDR3 is CASSLIDTQYF. For the CDR3, the DNA is TGTGCCAGCAGTTTGATTGATACGCAGTATTTT. Full variable domain (outside the CDR3, taken from reference TRBV28 and TRBJ2-3): DVKVTQSSRYLVKRTGEKVFLECVQDMDHENMFWYRQDPGLGLRLIYFSYDVKMKEKGDIPEGYSVSREKKERFSLILESASTNQTSMYLCASSLIDTQYFGPGTRLTVL.

V gene TRBV7-9 combines with J gene TRBJ2-7; 8 bases are a match to TRBD1. In germline, CDR1 is SEHNR, CDR2 FQNEAQ (reference sequence). V trimming: 3 bases; J trimming: 0 bases; junction bases outside the gene matches: 4. The CDR3 sequence is 15 residues long. This CDR3 reads CASSLGQALSYEQYF. The CDR3 DNA follows: TGTGCCAGCAGCTTGGGACAGGCCCTCTCCTACGAGCAGTACTTC.

The chain recombines TRBV6-5 with TRBJ2-1, with 9 bases matching TRBD2. Trimming took 9 bases from V and 6 from J; bases not matched to a gene: 12. This CDR3 region has 15 residues. The germline V gene encodes CDR1 MNHEY and CDR2 SVGAGI. In DNA, the CDR3 is TGTGCCAGTTCCCCTGGACTAGCGAAATCCAATGAGCAGTTCTTC. Protein: CASSPGLAKSNEQFF.

This clone was seen only once. CDR3 region: CSVDLGTGNFWQFF. CDR3 sequence (DNA): TGCAGCGTTGATCTAGGGACTGGCAACTTTTGGCAGTTCTTC. This chain joins TRBV29-1 and TRBJ2-1, with a weak D call TRBD2 (6 bases). Trimming took off 3 bases at V and 12 bases at J, with 21 bases between the two ends. Germline V gives CDR1 SQVTM, CDR2 ANQGSEA. The CDR3 extends over 14 amino acids.

The V and J genes are TRBV6-5 and TRBJ2-7; D is unclear. The CDR3 has 12 amino acids. Trimming stripped 6 bases from V and 1 base from J, with 7 bases between. Germline lookup yields CDR1 MNHEY and CDR2 SVGAGI. In DNA form, the CDR3 reads TGTGCCAGCAGGAAACAGTCCTACGAGCAGTACTTC. It yields the protein CASRKQSYEQYF.